Each of the 5 T cell receptor beta chains below was sequenced from the same sample in a study of cytomegalovirus exposure and HLA in healthy donors. Primers: 60 Vbeta forward and 13 Jbeta reverse. Sequenced by immunoSEQ multiplex PCR; TCRdb stores in-frame clones only, minus some. This table holds roughly 240,000 clones, more than 75% found once. Sequences were obtained from PBMCs. Source of these receptors: a woman aged 40 to 50 in good health and CMV-seropositive.

This rearrangement joins TRBV14 to TRBJ1-5; D remains ambiguous. The germline V and J ends were trimmed by 4 bases and 0 bases, with 13 bases remaining between them. Germline V lookup: CDR1 SGHDN, CDR2 FVKESK. The CDR3 extends over 16 amino acids. CDR3 residues: CASSRLTFYSNQPQHF. CDR3 in DNA: TGTGCCAGCAGCCGACTGACCTTTTATAGCAATCAGCCCCAGCATTTT.

The chain combines TRBV10-3 with TRBJ2-5; possibly TRBD1 for D (5 bases). The ends were cut back, 0 bases at V and 1 base at J, with 9 bases in the middle. Germline-derived CDR1 and CDR2 are ENHRY and SYGVKD. The CDR3 covers 15 residues. The CDR3: CAISESDSPQETQYF. CDR3 DNA sequence: TGTGCCATCAGTGAGTCAGACAGTCCCCAAGAGACCCAGTACTTC.

The rearrangement joins TRBV29-1 to TRBJ2-3; 8 bases align to TRBD2. The CDR3 is 14 residues long. The V gene's germline CDR1 is SQVTM and CDR2 ANQGSEA. The V segment lost 4 bases and the J segment 2 bases; nucleotides outside the gene matches: 5. CDR3 in amino acids: CSVAISGNTDTQYF. The CDR3, as DNA: TGCAGCGTTGCTATTAGCGGGAACACAGATACGCAGTATTTT.

The genes are TRBV7-9 and TRBJ1-1; D may be TRBD1 (6 bases). With 3 bases removed from V and 4 bases from J, the gap between germline ends came to 15 bases. Germline lookup yields CDR1 SEHNR and CDR2 FQNEAQ (reference sequence). The CDR3 length is 15 residues. The CDR3, as DNA: TGTGCCAGCAGCTTGGCCCGCGGGGGCGTCACTGAAGCTTTCTTT. Its translation: CASSLARGGVTEAFF.

The rearrangement joins TRBV7-3 to TRBJ1-1; weak D call: TRBD1 (5 bases). Looked up from germline, CDR1 is SGHTA and CDR2 is FQGTGA. V was pared by 8 bases and J by 0 bases, with 10 bases between. This CDR3 contains 13 residues. The CDR3, as DNA: TGTGCCAGCGGGGCGGGAATGAACACTGAAGCTTTCTTT. Protein: CASGAGMNTEAFF.